This TCR beta chain came from a study of blood T cell repertoires in COVID-19 (dated by TCRdb to the early 2020s). For the study in its entirety: The collaborator samples originated in the United States, Italy and Spain and spanned the acute and convalescent phases of COVID-19. The material from the prospective study consisted of cDNA or gDNA derived from T cells, B-cell-depleted T cells, or PBMCs. The repertoires were released in a freely available public database intended as a resource for research on the immune response to SARS-CoV-2. HLA class I and class II types, where available, came from metadata supplied by the sample provider rather than from assay-based typing. The dataset comprised deeply sampled blood TCRbeta repertoires from subjects exposed to, actively infected with, or recovered from COVID-19. The samples were drawn from two sources: the first 160 participants of the ongoing ImmuneRACE study, and approximately 1,300 subjects contributed by 6 global collaborators. The sample metadata nearly always contained a de-identified subject ID, COVID-19 status, age in years and sex.

The CDR3, from cysteine to phenylalanine, totals 14 residues. Just CDR3 DNA is preserved here, 42 bases in frame from base 1. CDR1 and CDR2 (MNHEY, SVGEGT) derive from the germline V gene. Trimming costs V 6 bases and J 7 bases, and their ends lie 15 bases apart. The immunoSEQ Assay, a bias-controlled multiplex PCR, was used to amplify TCRbeta CDR3 regions from genomic DNA. On the study's bioinformatics: The number of nucleated cells in each sample was estimated from the amplification of reference gene primers within the assay. To quantify the absolute abundance of each unique TCRbeta CDR3 rearrangement, sequence reads were collapsed and filtered. Productive Simpson clonality was computed per sample as the square root of Simpson's diversity index over productive rearrangements. The source is immuneACCESS, and TCRdb retained only in-frame sequences with V and J called. Part of the clones is not carried over; for the studies checked, unresolved V genes explain less than half of this, and the remainder is unexplained. V, J and clone size are taken as reported in that table, and D and trimming were inferred from the DNA itself. Within this sample are approximately 380,000 clones, with around nine tenths of them counted one time only. The ten largest clones add up to 0.9% to 1.5% of the sample.

The paper's findings and limits, for the study overall: How much clinical and demographic metadata was included differed by source and by participant, and the metadata was provided uncurated.

Turning to this clone: Its antigen target is currently unknown. One base away there is no much larger clone; base qualities are not given.

Enrolling through a virtual design, the prospective study's participants ranged in age from roughly 18 to 100 years and lived across 20 to 30 United States geographic areas. To assign participants to cohorts, the prospective study relied on clinical history that participants themselves reported in a screening survey and a study questionnaire. ImmuneRACE Cohort 3 recovered participants were defined by two consecutive negative NP/OP PCR tests, healthcare professional clearance, or symptom resolution. In the prospective study, whole blood, serum and a nasopharyngeal or oropharyngeal swab were collected from each participant by mobile phlebotomists. Additional blood draws and questionnaires over a roughly two-month period could optionally be provided by prospective study participants. Before DNA extraction, blood samples from the prospective study were shipped at room temperature or frozen.

Sequenced: PBMCs or T cells enriched from blood (not recorded which). Recombination linked TRBV6-2 or TRBV6-3 to TRBJ1-4; a tentative D match to TRBD1 spans 6 bases. This receptor was identified in a woman under 30 who had recovered from COVID-19. The CDR3 has the sequence CASSPRGLGEKLFF. The DNA is TGTGCCAGCAGCCCCAGGGGTCTCGGTGAAAAACTGTTTTTT.